This TCR beta chain was sequenced during a study of blood T cell repertoires in COVID-19. Study background: PBMCs, B-cell-depleted T cells, or T cells were the source of the cDNA or gDNA that made up the material.

Patients from Seattle were sampled longitudinally, starting during active infection. Original analysis: Reference gene primer amplification gave estimated nucleated cell counts. The table came from immunoSEQ multiplex PCR; TCRdb's copy has only in-frame clones and leaves some out. D and trimming were read from the DNA, whereas the V and J calls and clone size are those reported in that table. The repertoire has approximately 250,000 clones, 80% to 90% of them found once; the top ten carry about 12%. What was sequenced was peripheral blood. The TCR sequence derives from a woman in her 70s with COVID-19, enrolled during active disease.

The DNA of the CDR3 is TGTGCCAGCAGCTTAGCACGGGGCTCCTACAATGAGCAGTTCTTC. It encodes CASSLARGSYNEQFF. The chain uses TRBV13 and TRBJ2-1; tentatively, D is TRBD2 (5 bases). The CDR3 runs 15 residues. V dropped 1 base and J dropped 0 bases, with 7 bases sitting between them. CDR1 PRHDT and CDR2 FYEKMQ come from the germline V gene (reference sequence). The full variable domain, rest sourced from reference TRBV13 and TRBJ2-1, is AAGVIQSPRHLIKEKRETATLKCYPIPRHDTVYWYQQGPGQDPQFLISFYEKMQSDKGSIPDRFSAQQFSDYHSELNMSSLELGDSALYFCASSLARGSYNEQFFGPGTRLTVL.